One T cell receptor beta chain is described in this entry. This receptor's antigen is unknown. Base qualities are not provided; no much larger clone lies one nucleotide away. This sample was included in a study of cytomegalovirus exposure and HLA in healthy donors (dated by TCRdb to about 2017). Describing the broader study: In an earlier analysis of 587 of the donors, 276 Gb of sequence data and some 120 million unique TCR beta sequences from 150 million to 200 million T cells were reported. Roughly 300 gigabases of sequencing data and 91 million or so unique TCR sequences made up an early release that covered 640 HLA-typed donors. Among the roughly 380 genotyped donors, around 79% belonged to the genetic ancestry cluster associated with self-reported Caucasian donors. The study was designed to test whether signatures of past pathogen exposure could be identified by cataloging public T cell receptors. The study used immunosequencing to profile the T cell repertoires of approximately 650 subjects and linked those repertoires to cytomegalovirus serostatus. Along with the roughly 670-subject first cohort, a separate validation cohort of about 110 different subjects was used. High-throughput TCR immunosequencing, statistical association of individual TCRs with disease status, and machine learning were combined to predict cytomegalovirus infection status. In a later analysis, previously published TCR beta repertoires from hundreds of donors were re-analyzed and high-resolution HLA genotyping was added so that TCR occurrence patterns could be studied. Rather than using new phenotypic data, the later analysis identified candidate immune exposures from TCR beta sequences and from how often those sequences occurred across donors. An earlier analysis of about 600 of the donors used high-throughput TCR beta sequencing to judge whether each TCR beta V gene segment behaved as functional or pseudogenic. Donor age, sex, ethnicity and CMV serostatus were collected together with the repertoire data. In a later genetic analysis, genome-wide SNP genotypes for about three fifths of the 666 donors were used, and that subset was treated as a discovery cohort. All discovery cohort repertoires had been generated on a single sequencing platform. HLA typing covered class I and class II loci at four-digit resolution. Typing coverage differed by locus: A, B, C, DRB1 and DQB1 were typed in roughly 629-630 donors, DQA1 in about 500, DPA1 in 600 to 610, and DPB1 in around 440. Because of strong linkage in the cohort, roughly five DR-DQ haplotypes were treated as single units for association and clustering. Across some 400 genotyped donors of the cohort, an average of about 240,000 unique TCR beta nucleotide sequences per donor were sequenced, and roughly 17% of those sequences were non-productive.

General study outcomes and caveats: When HLA alleles, especially DR and DQ, strongly co-occurred, attributing TCR associations to individual alleles was difficult. In an earlier analysis of 500 to 650 of the donors, most TCR beta V segments appeared in productive rearrangements about 87% or about 30% of the time, broadly matching IMGT annotations. Correlated functional status among segregating V segments might reflect linkage disequilibrium, but an unknown experimental factor could not be ruled out. A later analysis found that TCR association rates varied across HLA loci, with DRB1 alleles showing the most associated TCRs and HLA-C alleles the fewest. In a later analysis, HLA-associated TCR beta chains were found to be more clonally expanded and to have lower generation probabilities than equally common non-associated chains. The presence/absence analyses assumed that sequencing depth was roughly uniform across donors, and that assumption may not be true. Because HLA typing was missing for some donors at each locus, association tests included only the typed subset. The authors suggested that the approach could potentially be generalized to other disease states and immunological phenotypes. A later genetic analysis associated a missense DCLRE1C variant with V-gene and J-gene trimming of TCR beta chains, and an independent cohort replicated the association. Only TCR beta chains were sequenced in this cohort, and the absence of alpha or paired-chain data limited detectable features. According to a later analysis, most CMV-associated TCR beta chains appeared to be HLA-restricted, and the HLA associations seemed to be driven largely by CMV exposure. The earlier analysis of some 540 of the donors excluded roughly 17 rarely observed V segments, including chromosome 9 orphons, because counts were too low. A further reported finding was that TCR beta sequences accurately predicted the HLA-A and HLA-B alleles for most subjects in the first cohort. The study gave a list of 150 to 200 TCR beta chains associated with cytomegalovirus. CMV serostatus was the only immune exposure information available for the cohort. According to a later genetic analysis, donors in an Asian-associated ancestry cluster had fewer N-insertions in productive TCRs than the roughly 700-donor mean. The sequencing pipeline was judged likely to have produced a cluster of highly shared sequence variants as a technical artifact. Specific HLA alleles were associated with some 15,000 TCR beta sequences at a false discovery rate of 0.05 in a later analysis. The classifier was reported to diagnose cytomegalovirus status with high specificity and sensitivity in both the original and validation cohorts. Several of the top co-occurrence clusters appeared to be linked to parvovirus B19, influenza, CMV and Epstein-Barr virus, according to a later analysis. The 87-base-pair reads could not distinguish some IMGT-functional V segments, including TRBV6-2 and TRBV6-3, so those segments were excluded. Most TCR sequences were seen in very few donors, while some public TCRs were found in many individuals. A few of the identified cytomegalovirus-associated TCR beta chains were confirmed in vitro to be specific for cytomegalovirus antigens.

V has 4 bases trimmed and J has 5 bases trimmed; junction bases matching no gene number 12. The CDR3 runs 16 amino acids, cysteine and phenylalanine included. This entry keeps only the CDR3 DNA: 48 bases, framed from base 1. According to the germline V gene, CDR1 reads MGHRA and CDR2 reads YSYEKL. The cohort comprised several hundred healthy bone marrow donors. Cohort members were all nominally healthy when sampled, although unrecorded immune exposures were likely present. The donor was CMV seronegative and belonged to the group of around 400 seronegative cohort members. Each donor provided a peripheral blood sample, and peripheral blood mononuclear cells were used for TCR beta sequencing. The Qiagen DNeasy Blood Extraction Kit was used to extract genomic DNA from the blood cell samples. Receptor amplification or capture employed the immunoSEQ multiplex PCR assay. For the multiplex PCR, a mixture combining 60 forward primers for TCR Vbeta segments and 13 reverse primers for TCR Jbeta segments was used. The CDR3 region of rearranged TCR beta genes was amplified from genomic DNA with a multiplex PCR assay. The amplified TCR beta libraries were sequenced on the Illumina HiSeq System as 87-base-pair reads. Per the source publication's procedure: In a later analysis, 77 million or so unique TCR beta chains were counted across the 500 to 850 repertoires, and around 11 million of these chains were shared by at least two donors. Raw reads were error-corrected and collapsed into unique sequences with a nearest-neighbor algorithm that merged closely related sequences to remove PCR and sequencing errors. CDR3 sequences were aligned to IMGT reference sequences to assign V, D and J gene segments. Each retained sequence needed at least a six-nucleotide match to both a V gene segment and a J gene segment. Rearrangements were classified as productive when the CDR3 lacked stop codons and remained in frame with V and J, and all other rearrangements were classified as non-productive. CDR3 was defined according to IMGT convention as the region running from the second conserved V-encoded cysteine to the conserved J-encoded phenylalanine. In an earlier analysis of around 570 of the donors, sequences lacking an unambiguous match to a single V gene segment were excluded. In an earlier analysis of roughly 600 of the donors, a V segment was called functional when productive rearrangements were above 56.7%, and segregating when the standard deviation between donors exceeded 5%. A statistical classification framework was built for diagnosing cytomegalovirus status from the catalog of TCR beta chain sequences. A later analysis assigned V and J genes by comparing TCR nucleotide sequences with IMGT/GENE-DB human TR gene sequences. In a later analysis, CDR3 sequences and most-parsimonious VDJ recombination scenarios were assigned using the TCRdist pipeline. In a later analysis, every TCR beta chain was defined by the combination of its CDR3 amino acid sequence and its V-gene family, and reads without a unique V-gene family were dropped. A later analysis removed 592 highly shared, low-generation-probability nucleotide sequences to deal with suspected cross-contamination and a sequencing artifact. In a later analysis, a clonal expansion index was calculated for each public chain from normalized within-repertoire ranks of inferred template counts. Generation probabilities in a later analysis came from a VDJ recombination model fitted to out-of-frame rearrangements, and those results were checked against IGoR. A later analysis scored TCR-TCR, TCR-HLA and TCR-CMV co-occurrence with hypergeometric tests, applying a repertoire-size bias correction to TCR pairs. In a later analysis, false discovery rates were estimated by permuting HLA or CMV assignments 20 times. A later analysis grouped co-occurring TCRs with DBSCAN, adding TCRdist sequence similarity when clustering within HLA-allele-positive subsets. Repertoires with fewer than 30,000 or more than 120,000 public chains, plus five repertoires with anomalous nucleotide sharing, were excluded from co-occurrence clustering. Here the immuneACCESS table is served through TCRdb, limited to in-frame sequences with V and J called. Missing clones are a known gap in these copies; in checked studies unresolved V genes cover under half, and the rest lacks a known reason. From that table come the V and J calls and clone size; the DNA was used to work out D and trimming. The sample profile shows 200,000 to 250,000 clones; 85% to 90% of them were found once. Of the sample, 0.95% to 1.1% falls within the top ten clones.

In this chain, TRBV4-1 is recombined with TRBJ1-2, with 8 central nucleotides matching TRBD1. Sequenced material: PBMCs. The TCR comes from a woman under 30 in good health and CMV-seronegative. The nucleotide sequence reads TGCGCCAGCAGCCCGGCCGTTCCAGGGGGCAGGTATGGCTACACCTTC. It is translated as CASSPAVPGGRYGYTF.